These 29 T cell receptor beta chains came from one sample sequenced in a study of blood T cell repertoires in COVID-19. Sequencing was performed with immunoSEQ multiplex PCR; in TCRdb, only in-frame clones are kept and a portion is missing. The top ten clones hold less than 2% of a sample with 100,000 or so clones, roughly 92% of them seen once. The source material was peripheral blood. The source is a woman aged 50 to 60 with COVID-19, enrolled during active disease.

The CDR3 nucleotides are TGCGCCAGCAGCCCCGGACAGGGGGGCGCCAGCAATCAGCCCCAGCATTTT. It specifies CASSPGQGGASNQPQHF. V and J are TRBV5-1 and TRBJ1-5; 10 positions agree with TRBD1. The length of the CDR3 is 17 residues. Germline V gives CDR1 SGHRS, CDR2 YFSETQ. V trimming: 4 bases; J trimming: 1 base; junction bases outside the gene matches: 8.

The CDR3 nucleotides are TGTGCCAGCTCACCACCCCTAGCGGCTAGCACAGATACGCAGTATTTT. It translates to CASSPPLAASTDTQYF. The chain carries TRBV18 and TRBJ2-3; 7 bases fit TRBD2. Per the germline V gene, CDR1 is KGHSH and CDR2 is LQKENI. V dropped 0 bases and J dropped 0; count of bases not matched to a gene: 3. The CDR3 has 16 residues.

The CDR3 spells CASSSLASGGYNEQFF. The DNA for the CDR3 is TGTGCCAGCAGTTCTCTAGCCAGCGGGGGTTACAATGAGCAGTTCTTC. This sequence joins TRBV28 and TRBJ2-1; 8 positions agree with TRBD2. The CDR3 is 16 residues long. CDR1 and CDR2 from the germline V gene are MDHEN and SYDVKM. Losses at the gene ends were 4 bases for V and 4 bases for J; bases not matched to a gene: 9.

The genes are TRBV11-3 and TRBJ2-7, with D maybe TRBD1 (5 bases). From germline, CDR1 is SGHNT and CDR2 YENEEA. The CDR3 spans 15 residues. V lost 3 bases to trimming and J lost 7 bases, with 19 bases between them. The DNA for the CDR3 is TGTGCCAGCAGCTTTAGAACAGGAATAGAGGTAGAGCAGTACTTC. It codes for CASSFRTGIEVEQYF.

The chain carries TRBV5-6 and TRBJ2-3; 9 bases line up with TRBD2. This CDR3 has 14 residues. CDR1 and CDR2 (germline): SGHDT, YYEEEE. J lost 5 bases, V lost 4 bases, and 5 bases had no gene match. The CDR3 sequence is CASSPGLAQDTQYF. The CDR3 region has the DNA TGTGCCAGCAGCCCTGGACTAGCGCAAGATACGCAGTATTTT. Based on the CDR3 plus reference TRBV5-6 and TRBJ2-3, the full variable domain is DAGVTQSPTHLIKTRGQQVTLRCSPKSGHDTVSWYQQALGQGPQFIFQYYEEEERQRGNFPDRFSGHQFPNYSSELNVNALLLGDSALYLCASSPGLAQDTQYFGPGTRLTVL.

The chain has TRBV19 and TRBJ1-4, with a weak D call TRBD1 (6 bases). V was cut by 5 bases and J by 6 bases, with 19 bases left in between. The CDR3 extends over 16 amino acids. Germline V gives CDR1 LNHDA, CDR2 SQIVND (reference sequence). Here the CDR3 reads CASSWNAGAVYEKLFF. CDR3 bases: TGTGCCAGTAGTTGGAACGCAGGGGCGGTTTATGAAAAACTGTTTTTT.

The J gene is TRBJ1-4, the V gene TRBV11-1; D possibly corresponds to TRBD1 (5 bases). Trimming removed 5 bases from V and 6 bases from J, with 13 bases in between. Germline V gene sequence: CDR1 SGHAT, CDR2 FQDESV (reference sequence). The CDR3 sequence is 14 residues long. CDR3 amino acids: CASSPGLSHEKLFF. The CDR3 nucleotides read TGTGCCAGCAGCCCGGGACTGTCTCATGAAAAACTGTTTTTT.

The chain couples TRBV2 to TRBJ2-6; 9 bases match TRBD1. The V gene's germline CDR1 is SNHLY and CDR2 FYNNEI. After removal of 1 base from V and 3 bases from J, the junction contained 7 bases not matched to a gene. There are 18 residues in the CDR3. In DNA, the CDR3 is TGTGCCAGCAGTGAAGACAGGGGGCTTGCGGGTGGGGCCAACGTCCTGACTTTC. Amino acid sequence: CASSEDRGLAGGANVLTF.

The chain recombines TRBV19 with TRBJ2-7, with D unresolved. Between the trimmed V and J ends, which lost 1 base and 1 base, there was a span of 8 bases. This CDR3 is 14 amino acids long. Germline V gene lookup returns CDR1 LNHDA and CDR2 SQIVND (reference sequence). The CDR3 DNA is TGTGCCAGTAGTATAGCGACGGGTTCCTACGAGCAGTACTTC. This sequence encodes CASSIATGSYEQYF.

The chain is built from TRBV6-6 and TRBJ1-2; 9 nucleotides agree with TRBD1. Germline CDR1 is MNHNY and CDR2 is SVGAGI (reference sequence). J gave up 4 bases and V 5 bases, and 2 bases lay outside the gene matches. The CDR3 loop spans 13 amino acids. The CDR3 nucleotides are TGTGCCAGCAGTCCGGACAGGGGCTATGGCTACACCTTC. It specifies CASSPDRGYGYTF.

The chain links TRBV30 to TRBJ1-2; no definite D call. The CDR3 is 12 residues long. V shed 1 base and J shed 4 bases, with 7 bases lying between them. CDR1 is GTSNPN and CDR2 is SVGIG in the germline V gene (reference sequence). This CDR3 reads CAWSGGTYGYTF. CDR3 nucleotide sequence: TGTGCCTGGAGTGGTGGCACCTATGGCTACACCTTC.

V and J are TRBV7-7 and TRBJ2-5, with 11 bases aligning to TRBD1. CDR1 is SSHAT and CDR2 is FNYEAQ in the germline V gene (reference sequence). This CDR3 has 15 residues. The V gene end was trimmed by 5 bases and the J gene end by 4 bases; junction bases not matched to a gene: 6. CDR3 coding DNA: TGTGCCAGCAGCCCAGGACAGGGGGCGGGAGAGACCCAGTACTTC. Translating it yields CASSPGQGAGETQYF.

V gene TRBV5-5 combines with J gene TRBJ1-1, with D possibly matching TRBD1 (5 bases). The CDR3 runs to 13 residues. Germline CDR1 is SGHKS and CDR2 is YYEKEE (reference sequence). V dropped 4 bases and J dropped 1 base, with 8 bases sitting between them. CDR3 nucleotide sequence: TGTGCCAGCAGCCCCGGACAGAACACTGAAGCTTTCTTT. This codes for CASSPGQNTEAFF. The complete variable domain, with remaining parts taken from reference TRBV5-5 and TRBJ1-1, reads DAGVTQSPTHLIKTRGQQVTLRCSPISGHKSVSWYQQVLGQGPQFIFQYYEKEERGRGNFPDRFSARQFPNYSSELNVNALLLGDSALYLCASSPGQNTEAFFGQGTRLTVV.

The chain joins TRBV6-5 to TRBJ2-3; 7 positions agree with TRBD1. The germline V gene has CDR1 MNHEY and CDR2 SVGAGI. This CDR3 has 14 residues. V gave up 1 base and J gave up 5 bases; unmatched junction bases: 3. CDR3 sequence: CASSYFGTEDTQYF. The CDR3, as DNA: TGTGCCAGCAGTTACTTTGGGACAGAAGATACGCAGTATTTT.

Only one count was recorded for this clone. The V call is TRBV5-1, the J call TRBJ2-5, with 7 bases that match TRBD2. The CDR3 consists of 14 residues. V trimming: 4 bases; J trimming: 2 bases; junction bases outside the gene matches: 5. From germline, CDR1 is SGHRS and CDR2 YFSETQ. CDR3 in amino acids: CASSPGTIQETQYF. DNA of the CDR3: TGCGCCAGCAGCCCCGGGACTATTCAAGAGACCCAGTACTTC.

The chain carries TRBV18 and TRBJ1-5; a weak D match, TRBD1 (5 bases). CDR1 is KGHSH and CDR2 is LQKENI in the germline V gene. The CDR3 is 18 residues long. V dropped 3 bases and J dropped 0 bases, with 18 bases sitting between them. The CDR3: CASSPSPGLVYSNQPQHF. In nucleotides, the CDR3 is TGTGCCAGCTCACCTTCTCCGGGACTGGTGTATAGCAATCAGCCCCAGCATTTT.

This chain joins TRBV28 and TRBJ2-7; the match to TRBD1 covers 9 bases. Germline CDR1 is MDHEN and CDR2 is SYDVKM. The CDR3 spans 15 residues. V lost 7 bases, J lost 4 bases, and 11 bases stayed unmatched. The CDR3 protein is CASTTGRDRVYEQYF. As DNA, the CDR3 is TGTGCCAGCACCACGGGTAGGGACAGGGTTTACGAGCAGTACTTC.

V is TRBV19 and J is TRBJ1-5, with D possibly matching TRBD1 (5 bases). Germline values: CDR1 LNHDA, CDR2 SQIVND (reference sequence). V lost 7 bases and J 0 bases, leaving 7 bases between the germline ends. The CDR3 totals 13 residues. CDR3 protein: CASMDNSNQPQHF. The CDR3 coding sequence is TGTGCCAGTATGGACAATAGCAATCAGCCCCAGCATTTT.

This chain links TRBV19 with TRBJ1-5; D unclear. CDR1 and CDR2 (germline): LNHDA, SQIVND (reference sequence). This CDR3 has 14 residues. Between the trimmed V and J ends, which lost 7 bases and 7 bases, there was a span of 17 bases. In DNA, the CDR3 is TGTGCCAGTACATGGGGAGGCGTGGGGCAGCCCCAGCATTTT. Encoded protein: CASTWGGVGQPQHF.

V gene TRBV5-1 combines with J gene TRBJ1-2; D is unclear. Germline V gives CDR1 SGHRS, CDR2 YFSETQ. Trimming took off 4 bases at V and 6 bases at J, with 13 bases between the two ends. The CDR3 length is 13 residues. CDR3 coding DNA: TGCGCCAGCAGCAGGGAGCCTCGGCATGGCTACACCTTC. As protein: CASSREPRHGYTF.

The table lists this clone with a count of one. The chain has TRBV11-2 and TRBJ2-3, with 11 positions matching TRBD2. This CDR3 is 15 amino acids long. Germline V CDR1 and CDR2: SGHAT, FQNNGV. The ends lost 5 bases at V and 2 bases at J; junction bases unmatched: 3. The CDR3 DNA reads TGTGCCAGCAGCGTACTAGCGGGGGTCACAGATACGCAGTATTTT. Amino acids: CASSVLAGVTDTQYF.

This rearrangement joins TRBV19 to TRBJ1-1, with unresolved D. The CDR3 sequence is 13 residues long. The germline V and J ends were trimmed by 5 bases and 3 bases, with 10 bases remaining between them. The germline V gene encodes CDR1 LNHDA and CDR2 SQIVND (reference sequence). The DNA for the CDR3 is TGTGCCAGTAGTCGCCAGCGGTACACTGAAGCTTTCTTT. Its translation: CASSRQRYTEAFF.

The chain is built from TRBV29-1 and TRBJ2-4; TRBD1 agrees at 7 bases. This CDR3 is 13 amino acids long. J was trimmed by 1 base and V by 7 bases; bases with no gene match: 4. CDR1 is SQVTM and CDR2 is ANQGSEA in the germline V gene. CDR3 nucleotides: TGCAGCGGAACAGGGGTGGCCAAAAACATTCAGTACTTC. It yields the protein CSGTGVAKNIQYF.

The chain is built from TRBV4-1 and TRBJ2-1, with 8 bases matching TRBD2. This CDR3 comprises 15 residues. Germline loops: CDR1 MGHRA, CDR2 YSYEKL. J was trimmed by 3 bases and V by 0 bases; bases with no gene match: 1. CDR3 in DNA: TGCGCCAGCAGCCAAGAGCGGGGGGTCTACAATGAGCAGTTCTTC. It specifies CASSQERGVYNEQFF.

Of note for this clone: Other DNA sequences in the sample encode the same CDR3. The chain has TRBV3-1 (or the pseudogene TRBV3-2) and TRBJ1-5, with a possible D match to TRBD1 (5 bases). In germline, CDR1 is LGHDT, CDR2 YNNKEL (reference sequence). Trimming took 4 bases from V and 4 from J, leaving 11 bases between them. The CDR3 consists of 14 residues. The CDR3 protein is CASSPGLLNQPQHF. The CDR3, as DNA: TGTGCCAGCAGCCCGGGACTCCTAAATCAGCCCCAGCATTTT.

The CDR3, as DNA: TGTGCTAGTGGCCTAGATTATAATTCACCCCTCCACTTT. Translation gives CASGLDYNSPLHF. The chain joins TRBV12-5 to TRBJ1-6; the D is unclear. Germline V gene sequence: CDR1 LGHNT, CDR2 FRNRAP. The CDR3 has 13 residues. V was shortened by 6 bases and J by 4 bases, with 7 bases between the two germline ends.

This chain connects TRBV12-3 or TRBV12-4 to TRBJ2-5, with 7 bases identical to TRBD1. The ends lost 6 bases at V and 4 bases at J; junction bases unmatched: 5. This CDR3 comprises 13 residues. The CDR3 DNA reads TGTGCCAGCAGCGTACAGGGGCGAGAGACCCAGTACTTC. Translation: CASSVQGRETQYF.

This clone was seen just once. The V call is TRBV19, the J call TRBJ1-2, with no clear D. V shed 9 bases and J shed 5 bases, with 16 bases lying between them. CDR3 length: 13 residues. CDR1 and CDR2 (germline): LNHDA, SQIVND (reference sequence). The CDR3 DNA sequence: TGTGCCAGCCGTCGGGAGGGCTTTTATGGCTACACCTTC. This encodes CASRREGFYGYTF. Combining the CDR3 with reference TRBV19 and TRBJ1-2 gives the whole variable domain DGGITQSPKYLFRKEGQNVTLSCEQNLNHDAMYWYRQDPGQGLRLIYYSQIVNDFQKGDIAEGYSVSREKKESFPLTVTSAQKNPTAFYLCASRREGFYGYTFGSGTRLTVV.

A single count supports this clone. The chain uses TRBV7-8 and TRBJ1-5; weak D call: TRBD1 (5 bases). Germline loops: CDR1 SGHVS, CDR2 FQNEAQ. The CDR3 has 14 residues. Deletions cut 3 bases from V and 3 bases from J, with 9 bases between. The DNA for the CDR3 is TGTGCCAGCAGCTTTAGGGGCCCCAATCAGCCCCAGCATTTT. Encoded protein: CASSFRGPNQPQHF.